The sequence of this T cell receptor (beta chain) was determined in a study of cytomegalovirus exposure and HLA in healthy donors. Study at large: The roughly 120 validation repertoires, a later analysis reported, used the same platform as the 666 first-cohort repertoires.

Germline V lookup: CDR1 MGHRA, CDR2 YSYEKL. Germline trimming cut 1 base from V and 3 bases from J; bases unmatched to any gene: 8. There are 17 residues in the CDR3. Turning to this clone: Its cognate antigen is unknown.

The repertoire was sequenced with immunoSEQ multiplex PCR; TCRdb's copy has only in-frame clones and lacks some. The table has 110,000 or so clones, about 84% seen once. Study results and limitations: Rarity held for most TCR sequences, but there were some public TCRs that occurred in many donors.

Donors came from a validation cohort of over a hundred subjects, distinct from the first 666-subject cohort. The sequence derives from a man between 18 and 29 years old in good health and CMV-seronegative. Sequencing input: PBMCs. This chain links TRBV4-1 with TRBJ2-3; 9 positions match TRBD1. CDR3 protein: CASSQATGTGFTDTQYF. As DNA, the CDR3 is TGCGCCAGCAGCCAAGCGACCGGGACAGGGTTTACAGATACGCAGTATTTT.